One and the same sample provided the 4 T cell receptor beta chains below, sequenced in a study of regulatory T cells in long-lasting Graves disease. Described time point: newly diagnosed GD, antithyroid drugs for less than 3 months. Extracted PBMC RNA gave rise to the TCR library. Arm-PCR of CDR3 regions and iRepertoire HTBI primers were used to build TCR beta libraries. TCRdb re-derived calls from the multiplex PCR reads in MiXCR, one entry per CDR3 protein. The table includes about 610,000 distinct CDR3 sequences, approximately 16% detected once. These data were also reused for a study on T cells in Graves' hyperthyroidism and ophthalmopathy.

The input for sequencing was peripheral blood mononuclear cells (PBMCs), taken at new diagnosis, from a patient treated with antithyroid drugs. The receptor set was obtained from a man aged 18 to 29 with Graves disease.

This clonotype has a count of ten or more. This rearrangement joins TRBV5-1 to TRBJ1-1; D not certain. This CDR3 has 14 residues. Trimming pared 0 bases from V and 8 bases from J, leaving 14 bases between. In germline, CDR1 is SGHRS, CDR2 YFSETQ. The CDR3 region has the DNA TGCGCCAGCAGCTTGGTCGAGACGTTCCACGAAGCTTTCTTT. Amino acid sequence: CASSLVETFHEAFF.

The V call is TRBV14, the J call TRBJ2-2, with D possibly TRBD1 on 6 matching bases. In germline, CDR1 is SGHDN, CDR2 FVKESK. With 4 bases removed from V and 9 bases from J, the gap between germline ends came to 12 bases. The CDR3 contains 13 residues. CDR3 nucleotides: TGTGCCAGCAGCCCGGGACATCGGAGGGAGCTGTTTTTT. It codes for CASSPGHRRELFF.

This clonotype turned up a few times. The V gene is TRBV14, the J gene TRBJ1-4; 11 bases are shared with TRBD1. The CDR3 is made up of 15 amino acids. The V segment lost 3 bases and the J segment 8 bases; nucleotides outside the gene matches: 5. Germline values: CDR1 SGHDN, CDR2 FVKESK. The CDR3 here is CASSHGQGAGEKLFF. CDR3 bases: TGTGCCAGCAGCCACGGACAGGGGGCAGGCGAAAAACTGTTTTTT.

This clonotype has ten or more counts. This chain joins TRBV29-1 and TRBJ1-2, with D possibly being TRBD1 (6 bases). This CDR3 spans 13 amino acids. CDR1 is SQVTM and CDR2 is ANQGSEA in the germline V gene. DNA of the CDR3: TGCAGTAATCGGCCTCGGGCAGGGGAGCCAATCACCTTC. It encodes CSNRPRAGEPITF.